The 2 T cell receptor beta chains reported below all come from one sample, sequenced in a study of radiotherapy plus CTLA-4 blockade in lung cancer. Clones were sequenced by immunoSEQ multiplex PCR, and TCRdb holds only the in-frame ones, with some missing. The table shows under 35,000 clones, with more than 70% occurring only once. The input for sequencing was peripheral blood, taken from a patient treated with radiotherapy plus ipilimumab. Receptors originate from a human donor with non-small cell lung cancer whose response to radiotherapy plus ipilimumab could not be evaluated.

This clone is labeled medium-sized. The chain employs TRBV1 and TRBJ1-2; TRBD1 reflects the table's D call only, with no check against the DNA. TRBV1 is listed as a pseudogene. There are 15 residues in the CDR3. CDR3 sequence reads: CTSSQGDRPNYGYTF. CDR3 bases: TGCACCAGCAGCCAAGGGGACAGGCCAAACTATGGCTACACCTTC.

In nucleotides, the CDR3 is TGCGCCAGCAGTCAATACCCGGCGCCGGGGTCTGGAAACACCATATATTTT. Translation gives CASSQYPAPGSGNTIYF. This sequence joins TRBV23-1 and TRBJ1-3; no definite D call. TRBV23-1 counts as an open reading frame of uncertain function. V was pared by 1 base and J by 1 base, with 14 bases between. The CDR3 covers 17 residues.